The present entry profiles one TCR beta chain with its context. Its antigen is not identified. The entry originates in a study of T cell responses to AZD1222 COVID-19 vaccine. Study-level points and caveats: Baseline seropositivity occurred in only a handful of AZD1222 recipients.

This CDR3 contains 13 residues. Germline lookup yields CDR1 WSHSY and CDR2 SAAADI. V lost 6 bases to trimming and J lost 6 bases, with 13 bases between them. Produced via immunoSEQ multiplex PCR; TCRdb's table is partial and in-frame only. The profile covers 150,000 or so clones, with about 94% appearing a single time and under 4% taken by the ten largest. The chain has TRBV10-2 and TRBJ2-3, with a weak D call TRBD1 (6 bases). The sample here was peripheral blood, taken on day 0 of AZD1222 vaccination. This clonotype originated in an adult in good health. The DNA of the CDR3 is TGCGCCAGCAGGACAGGAGAGTGGGATACGCAGTATTTT. Residues: CASRTGEWDTQYF.